This T cell receptor beta chain was obtained from a study of CD8+ T cells in alopecia areata. The authors extracted RNA and reverse transcribed it into cDNA as the sequencing template. Produced via immunoSEQ multiplex PCR; TCRdb's table is partial and in-frame only. Among about 280,000 clones listed, 58% were seen once. Regarding treatment: oral pan-JAK inhibitor, 5-10 mg twice daily. The CDR3 is made up of 14 amino acids. Germline assignment: CDR1 SGHRS and CDR2 YFSETQ. V shed 5 bases and J shed 7 bases, with 18 bases lying between them. Points from the study as a whole: With tofacitinib ongoing, many expanded lesional clones persisted in both scalp and blood.

Note on this clone: What it binds is unknown.

The clonotype was recovered from a human donor with alopecia areata. The rearrangement uses TRBV5-1 and TRBJ1-1, with D perhaps TRBD1 (6 bases). The sequencing used CD4+ T cells sorted from blood, collected at week 24, from a patient treated with tofacitinib. This CDR3 is CASRAGDPALEAFF. The CDR3 nucleotides read TGCGCCAGCAGGGCAGGGGACCCGGCCCTTGAAGCTTTCTTT.